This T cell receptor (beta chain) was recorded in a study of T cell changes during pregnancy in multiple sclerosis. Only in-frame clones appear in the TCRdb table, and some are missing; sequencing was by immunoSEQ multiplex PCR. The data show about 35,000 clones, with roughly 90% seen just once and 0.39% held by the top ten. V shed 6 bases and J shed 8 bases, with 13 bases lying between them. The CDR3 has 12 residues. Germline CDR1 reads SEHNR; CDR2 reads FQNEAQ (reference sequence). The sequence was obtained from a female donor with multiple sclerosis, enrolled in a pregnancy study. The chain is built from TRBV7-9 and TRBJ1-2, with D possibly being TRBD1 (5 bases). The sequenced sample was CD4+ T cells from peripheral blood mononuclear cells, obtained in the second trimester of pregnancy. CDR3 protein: CASRGRRGGYTF. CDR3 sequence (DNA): TGTGCCAGCAGGGGACGGCGGGGCGGCTACACCTTC. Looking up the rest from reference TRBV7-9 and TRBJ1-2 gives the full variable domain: DTGVSQNPRHKITKRGQNVTFRCDPISEHNRLYWYRQTLGQGPEFLTYFQNEAQLEKSRLLSDRFSAERPKGSFSTLEIQRTEQGDSAMYLCASRGRRGGYTFGSGTRLTVV.